The source of this TCR beta chain is a study of blood T cell repertoires in COVID-19 (dated by TCRdb to about 2020). Context from the whole study: Collaborator samples came from the United States, Italy and Spain and covered acute and convalescent phases of COVID-19. The sample metadata nearly always contained a de-identified subject ID, COVID-19 status, age in years and sex. The samples were drawn from the first 160 participants of the ongoing ImmuneRACE study and from over 950 subjects provided by 6 global collaborators. HLA class I and class II types, where available, came from metadata supplied by the sample provider rather than from assay-based typing. The dataset comprised deeply sampled blood TCRbeta repertoires from subjects exposed to, actively infected with, or recovered from COVID-19. The prospective study material was composed of cDNA or gDNA derived from T cells, B-cell-depleted T cells, or PBMCs. The repertoires were released in a freely available public database meant as a resource for research on the immune response to SARS-CoV-2. The paper's findings and limits, for the study overall: The amount of clinical and demographic metadata varied by source and participant and was provided uncurated.

In Seattle, one collaborating source enrolled patients while the infection was active and tracked those patients longitudinally over the course of disease. The collaborating institutions used their own protocols to collect whole blood in K2EDTA tubes. For TCRbeta analysis, collaborators shipped samples in one of three forms: frozen whole blood, isolated PBMCs, or DNA extracted from either of those sample types. TCRbeta CDR3 regions were amplified from genomic DNA by means of the immunoSEQ Assay, a bias-controlled multiplex PCR. The paper's data handling went like this. Nucleated cell counts per sample were estimated from amplification of reference gene primers within the assay. To quantify the absolute abundance of each unique TCRbeta CDR3 rearrangement, sequence reads were collapsed and filtered. For each sample, productive Simpson clonality was calculated as the square root of Simpson's diversity index across productive rearrangements. As stored in TCRdb, this immuneACCESS dataset retains in-frame rearrangements with V and J assigned. A fraction of the clones does not appear; measured against another copy, unresolved V genes explain less than half of the discrepancy, and the remainder lacks a known reason. V and J calls and clone size are as listed in that table; D and trimming were resolved from the DNA. The sample records more than 200,000 clones, around nine tenths of which are singletons. In total, the top ten clones hold approximately 5.1% of the sample.

The table lists this clone with a few counts. The target of this receptor is not known. No much larger clone is present one base from it, and per-base qualities are unavailable. The origin of this receptor is a woman aged 60-70 years with COVID-19, enrolled during active disease. The sequenced sample was peripheral blood.

The nucleotides read TGTGCCAGTAGTATAGTTCGAGGGTCAAATCAGCCCCAGCATTTT. Its protein is CASSIVRGSNQPQHF. Rearrangement joined TRBV19 to TRBJ1-5, with no reliable assignment of the D segment. The germline ends are 11 bases apart after V is trimmed by 1 base and J by 4 bases. The CDR3 has 15 amino acids, counting the end cysteine and phenylalanine. The read is trimmed to its CDR3 DNA, 45 bases read in frame from base 1. The germline V gene (reference sequence) sets CDR1 to LNHDA and CDR2 to SQIVND.